This passage covers 18 T cell receptor beta chains from one sample sequenced in a study of glioma-infiltrating T cells after dendritic cell vaccination. The data were produced by immunoSEQ multiplex PCR, yet TCRdb's version contains in-frame clones alone and is incomplete. The data hold around 89,000 clones, with 85% to 90% observed a single time. The sequenced sample was blood, obtained before dendritic cell vaccination. These receptor sequences come from a human donor with glioblastoma.

The V call is TRBV4-1, the J call TRBJ2-7; a possible D gene is TRBD1 (6 bases). The CDR3 has 15 residues. The V gene lost 0 bases and the J gene lost 6 bases, with 15 bases spanning the gap. The germline gives CDR1 MGHRA, CDR2 YSYEKL. CDR3 DNA: TGCGCCAGCAGCCAAGAGAGGCGGGCAGGGGCCGAGCAGTACTTC. The encoded protein is CASSQERRAGAEQYF.

On this clone: Other DNA variants within this sample encode the same CDR3. This chain uses TRBV7-6 with TRBJ2-3, with D perhaps TRBD2 (5 bases). CDR3 size: 14 residues. The germline gives CDR1 SGHVS, CDR2 FNYEAQ. V lost 0 bases and J lost 6, with 10 bases in between. The CDR3, as DNA: TGTGCCAGCAGCTTAGCTGGTGGCGGGGATACGCAGTATTTT. Its protein is CASSLAGGGDTQYF.

The chain joins TRBV28 to TRBJ1-4; D is unresolved. Germline V CDR1 and CDR2: MDHEN, SYDVKM. V gave up 3 bases and J gave up 0 bases, with 8 bases separating them. CDR3 size: 15 residues. The CDR3, as DNA: TGTGCCAGCAGTTTGGGAGATGCAACTAATGAAAAACTGTTTTTT. Translated, it gives CASSLGDATNEKLFF.

The CDR3 is CASSDDRATNYGYTF. CDR3 nucleotides: TGTGCCAGTAGCGACGACAGGGCTACTAACTATGGCTACACCTTC. The chain carries TRBV19 and TRBJ1-2, with TRBD1 identical over 7 bases. V lost 6 bases, J lost 0 bases, and 7 bases stayed unmatched. Germline CDR1 LNHDA, CDR2 SQIVND (reference sequence). This CDR3 contains 15 residues. The complete variable domain, with remaining parts taken from reference TRBV19 and TRBJ1-2, reads DGGITQSPKYLFRKEGQNVTLSCEQNLNHDAMYWYRQDPGQGLRLIYYSQIVNDFQKGDIAEGYSVSREKKESFPLTVTSAQKNPTAFYLCASSDDRATNYGYTFGSGTRLTVV.

This clone came up once. The rearrangement links TRBV2 to TRBJ2-7; D gene uncertain. Trimming removed 11 bases at V and 6 bases at J, with 14 bases between. Per the germline V gene, CDR1 is SNHLY and CDR2 is FYNNEI. This CDR3 contains 11 residues. The CDR3 protein is CASERRSEQYF. The CDR3 bases are TGTGCCTCAGAACGTAGGAGCGAGCAGTACTTC.

This clone was picked up a small number of times. The chain links TRBV28 to TRBJ1-1; TRBD1 matches 9 bases. CDR3 length: 15 amino acids. The junction had 6 bases not matched to a gene; V was cut back by 4 bases and J by 3 bases. The germline V gene has CDR1 MDHEN and CDR2 SYDVKM. The CDR3 sequence is CASSSWDRVDTEAFF. The CDR3 nucleotides read TGTGCCAGCAGTTCCTGGGACAGGGTGGACACTGAAGCTTTCTTT.

The chain couples TRBV6-1 to TRBJ2-1; 9 nucleotides match TRBD1. The V and J ends lost 4 bases and 7 bases, in that order; junction bases with no gene match: 8. This CDR3 contains 15 residues. The germline V gene encodes CDR1 MNHNS and CDR2 SASEGT. The CDR3 is CASSVQGANSNEQFF. The CDR3 DNA reads as TGTGCCAGCAGTGTACAGGGGGCGAATTCGAATGAGCAGTTCTTC.

This chain connects TRBV2 to TRBJ2-2, with 11 nucleotides matching TRBD1. The germline gives CDR1 SNHLY, CDR2 FYNNEI. The CDR3 covers 15 residues. The junction had 3 bases not matched to a gene; V was cut back by 3 bases and J by 6 bases. As DNA, the CDR3 is TGTGCCAGCAGTGAGGACAGGGGGCCGGCCGGGGAGCTGTTTTTT. Translated, it gives CASSEDRGPAGELFF.

The chain recombines TRBV15 with TRBJ2-3; 10 bases fit TRBD2. CDR3 length: 16 amino acids. Unmatched junction bases numbered 7, after V lost 5 bases and J lost 2 bases. Germline lookup yields CDR1 LNHNV and CDR2 YYDKDF (reference sequence). As DNA, the CDR3 is TGTGCCACCAGCCCCGCTAGCGGGAGTTACACAGATACGCAGTATTTT. It specifies CATSPASGSYTDTQYF.

The chain links TRBV5-8 to TRBJ1-2; no definite D call. V lost 0 bases and J 7 bases, leaving 4 bases between the germline ends. CDR1 and CDR2 from the germline V gene are SGHTS and YDEGEE. The CDR3 has 11 amino acids. As DNA, the CDR3 is TGTGCCAGCAGCTTGGCGGGTGGCTACACCTTC. Protein sequence: CASSLAGGYTF.

The chain is built from TRBV6-5 and TRBJ1-2, with D uncertain. Per the germline V gene, CDR1 is MNHEY and CDR2 is SVGAGI. Trimming took 5 bases from V and 8 from J, leaving 15 bases between them. This CDR3 region has 13 residues. This CDR3 is CASSEFGFQGYTF. The CDR3, as DNA: TGTGCCAGCAGTGAATTCGGGTTCCAGGGCTACACCTTC.

V and J are TRBV5-6 and TRBJ2-5; TRBD2 matches at 12 bases. Germline CDR1 is SGHDT and CDR2 is YYEEEE. CDR3 length: 17 residues. J gave up 5 bases and V 0 bases, and 8 bases lay outside the gene matches. CDR3 loop: CASSLGASGRAGETQYF. The DNA of the CDR3 is TGTGCCAGCAGCTTGGGGGCTAGCGGGAGGGCCGGGGAGACCCAGTACTTC.

The chain recombines TRBV4-3 with TRBJ2-4, with D perhaps TRBD2 (6 bases). Germline-derived CDR1 and CDR2 are LGHNA and YSLEER. The CDR3 is 21 amino acids. Trimming removed 1 base at V and 0 bases at J, with 25 bases between. This chain's CDR3 is CASSQAFGGTVIRLAKNIQYF. The CDR3 DNA follows: TGCGCCAGCAGCCAAGCCTTCGGAGGGACGGTCATCCGTCTAGCCAAAAACATTCAGTACTTC.

The V and J genes are TRBV19 and TRBJ1-1; TRBD1 agrees at 8 bases. The CDR3 totals 14 residues. The germline V gene encodes CDR1 LNHDA and CDR2 SQIVND (reference sequence). The junction had 12 bases not matched to a gene; V was cut back by 10 bases and J by 5 bases. In nucleotides, the CDR3 is TGTGCCAATAGAAAGGGGACAGGACGAACTGAAGCTTTCTTT. Translated, it gives CANRKGTGRTEAFF.

This clone has just one count. The chain is built from TRBV29-1 and TRBJ1-2, with 10 bases matching TRBD1. The CDR3 runs to 12 residues. CDR1 SQVTM and CDR2 ANQGSEA come from the germline V gene. The trim removed 8 bases at V and 4 bases at J, leaving 4 bases unmatched. The DNA of the CDR3 is TGCAGCTCCCGGGACAGGGGCTATGGCTACACCTTC. It codes for CSSRDRGYGYTF. Looking up the rest from reference TRBV29-1 and TRBJ1-2 gives the full variable domain: SAVISQKPSRDICQRGTSLTIQCQVDSQVTMMFWYRQQPGQSLTLIATANQGSEATYESGFVIDKFPISRPNLTFSTLTVSNMSPEDSSIYLCSSRDRGYGYTFGSGTRLTVV.

This chain joins TRBV9 and TRBJ2-2; 8 bases are a match to TRBD1. Germline V lookup: CDR1 SGDLS, CDR2 YYNGEE. The J segment lost 6 bases and the V segment lost 3 bases, leaving 7 bases of the junction unmatched. The CDR3 has 15 residues. Here the CDR3 DNA reads TGTGCCAGCAGCGCATCCCAGGGGGCGGCCGGGGAGCTGTTTTTT. This encodes CASSASQGAAGELFF.

The chain recombines TRBV5-6 with TRBJ2-5; D uncertain. CDR3 size: 14 residues. Looked up from germline, CDR1 is SGHDT and CDR2 is YYEEEE. V was trimmed by 4 bases and J by 5 bases, leaving 15 bases between them. The CDR3 is CASSLPVAEETQYF. The CDR3 nucleotides are TGTGCCAGCAGCCTCCCCGTCGCGGAGGAGACCCAGTACTTC.

This sequence joins TRBV2 and TRBJ2-7; 7 nucleotides agree with TRBD2. Germline values: CDR1 SNHLY, CDR2 FYNNEI. V dropped 6 bases and J dropped 0; count of bases not matched to a gene: 8. This CDR3 has 15 amino acids. Here the CDR3 DNA reads TGTGCCAGCAGCCCAACTAGCGACAGCTCCTACGAGCAGTACTTC. It encodes CASSPTSDSSYEQYF.